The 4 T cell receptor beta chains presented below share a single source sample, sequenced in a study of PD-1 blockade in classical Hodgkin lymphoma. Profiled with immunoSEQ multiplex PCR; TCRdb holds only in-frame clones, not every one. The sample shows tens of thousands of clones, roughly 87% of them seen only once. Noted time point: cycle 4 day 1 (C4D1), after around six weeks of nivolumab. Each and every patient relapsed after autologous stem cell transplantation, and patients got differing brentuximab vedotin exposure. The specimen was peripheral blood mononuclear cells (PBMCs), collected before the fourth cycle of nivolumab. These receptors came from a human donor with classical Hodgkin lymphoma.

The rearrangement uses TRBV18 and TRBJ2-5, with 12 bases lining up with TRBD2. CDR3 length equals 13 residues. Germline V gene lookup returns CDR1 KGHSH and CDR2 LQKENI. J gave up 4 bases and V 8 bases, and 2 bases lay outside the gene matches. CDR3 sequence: CASRLAGVETQYF. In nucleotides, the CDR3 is TGTGCCAGCCGACTAGCGGGGGTAGAGACCCAGTACTTC.

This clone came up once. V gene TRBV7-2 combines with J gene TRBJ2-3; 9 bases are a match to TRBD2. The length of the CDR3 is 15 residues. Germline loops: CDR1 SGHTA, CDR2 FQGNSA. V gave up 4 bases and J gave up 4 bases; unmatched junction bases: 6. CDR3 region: CASSSGVAGADTQYF. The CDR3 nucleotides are TGTGCCAGCAGCTCTGGAGTAGCGGGGGCAGATACGCAGTATTTT.

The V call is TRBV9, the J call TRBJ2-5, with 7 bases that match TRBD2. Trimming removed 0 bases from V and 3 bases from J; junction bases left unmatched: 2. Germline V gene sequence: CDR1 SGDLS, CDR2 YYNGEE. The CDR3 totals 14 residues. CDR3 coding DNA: TGTGCCAGCAGCGTAGGGACTAGAAAAGAGACCCAGTACTTC. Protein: CASSVGTRKETQYF.

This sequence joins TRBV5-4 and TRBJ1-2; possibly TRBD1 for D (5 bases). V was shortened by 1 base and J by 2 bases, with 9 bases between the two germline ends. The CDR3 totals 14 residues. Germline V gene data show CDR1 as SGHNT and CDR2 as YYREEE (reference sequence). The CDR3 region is CASSLSGTNYGYTF. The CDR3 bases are TGTGCCAGCAGCTTGTCAGGGACCAACTATGGCTACACCTTC.